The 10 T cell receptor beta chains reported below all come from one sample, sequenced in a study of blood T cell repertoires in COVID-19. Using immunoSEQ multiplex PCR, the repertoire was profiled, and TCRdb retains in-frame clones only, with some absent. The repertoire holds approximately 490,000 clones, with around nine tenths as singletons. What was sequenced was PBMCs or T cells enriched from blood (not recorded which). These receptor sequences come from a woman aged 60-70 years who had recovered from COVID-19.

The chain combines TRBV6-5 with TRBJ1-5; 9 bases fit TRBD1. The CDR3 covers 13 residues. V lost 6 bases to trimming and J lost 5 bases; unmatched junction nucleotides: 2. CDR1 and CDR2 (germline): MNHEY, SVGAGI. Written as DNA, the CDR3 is TGTGCCAGCAGCACAGGGGGCTATCAGCCCCAGCATTTT. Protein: CASSTGGYQPQHF.

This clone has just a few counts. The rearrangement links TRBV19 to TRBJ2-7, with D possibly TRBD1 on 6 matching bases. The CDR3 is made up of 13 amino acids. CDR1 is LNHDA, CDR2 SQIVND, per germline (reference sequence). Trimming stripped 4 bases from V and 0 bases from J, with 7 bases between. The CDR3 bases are TGTGCCAGTAGTAAGGACAGCTCCTACGAGCAGTACTTC. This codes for CASSKDSSYEQYF. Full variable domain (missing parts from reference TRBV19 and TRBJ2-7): DGGITQSPKYLFRKEGQNVTLSCEQNLNHDAMYWYRQDPGQGLRLIYYSQIVNDFQKGDIAEGYSVSREKKESFPLTVTSAQKNPTAFYLCASSKDSSYEQYFGPGTRLTVT.

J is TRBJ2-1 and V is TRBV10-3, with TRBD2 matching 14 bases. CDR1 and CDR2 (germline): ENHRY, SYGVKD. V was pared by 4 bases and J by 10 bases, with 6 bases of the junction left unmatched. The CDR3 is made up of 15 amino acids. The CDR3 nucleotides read TGTGCCATCAGTGCGACTAGCGGGGGGGCGGGAGAGCAGTTCTTC. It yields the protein CAISATSGGAGEQFF.

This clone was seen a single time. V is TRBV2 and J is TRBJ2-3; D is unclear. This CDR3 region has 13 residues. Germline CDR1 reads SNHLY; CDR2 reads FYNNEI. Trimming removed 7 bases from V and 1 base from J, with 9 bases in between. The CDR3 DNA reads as TGTGCCAGCATCTTCCCGGGCACAGATACGCAGTATTTT. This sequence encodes CASIFPGTDTQYF. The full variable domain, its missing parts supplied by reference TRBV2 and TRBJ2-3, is EPEVTQTPSHQVTQMGQEVILRCVPISNHLYFYWYRQILGQKVEFLVSFYNNEISEKSEIFDDQFSVERPDGSNFTLKIRSTKLEDSAMYFCASIFPGTDTQYFGPGTRLTVL.

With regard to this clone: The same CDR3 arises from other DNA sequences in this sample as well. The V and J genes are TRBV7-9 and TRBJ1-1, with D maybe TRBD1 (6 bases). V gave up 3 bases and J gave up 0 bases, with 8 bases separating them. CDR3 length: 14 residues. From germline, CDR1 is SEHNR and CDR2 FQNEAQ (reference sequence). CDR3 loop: CASSLTGMNTEAFF. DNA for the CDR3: TGTGCCAGCAGCTTGACAGGCATGAACACTGAAGCTTTCTTT.

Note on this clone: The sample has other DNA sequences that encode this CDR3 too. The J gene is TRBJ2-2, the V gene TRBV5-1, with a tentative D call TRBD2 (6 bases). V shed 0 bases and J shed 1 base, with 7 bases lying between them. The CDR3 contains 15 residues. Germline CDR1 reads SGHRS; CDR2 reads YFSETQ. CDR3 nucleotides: TGCGCCAGCAGCTTGGCGGGGGTGAACACCGGGGAGCTGTTTTTT. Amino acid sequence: CASSLAGVNTGELFF.

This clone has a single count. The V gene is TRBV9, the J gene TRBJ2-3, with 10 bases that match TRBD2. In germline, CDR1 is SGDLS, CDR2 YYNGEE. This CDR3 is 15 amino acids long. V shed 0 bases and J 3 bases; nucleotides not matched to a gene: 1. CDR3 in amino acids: CASSVDSGGTDTQYF. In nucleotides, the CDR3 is TGTGCCAGCAGCGTAGATAGCGGGGGGACAGATACGCAGTATTTT.

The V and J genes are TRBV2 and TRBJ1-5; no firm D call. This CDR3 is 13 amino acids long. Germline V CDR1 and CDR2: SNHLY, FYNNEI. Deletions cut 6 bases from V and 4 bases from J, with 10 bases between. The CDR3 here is CASRRVWNQPQHF. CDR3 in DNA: TGTGCCAGCAGGAGGGTTTGGAATCAGCCCCAGCATTTT.

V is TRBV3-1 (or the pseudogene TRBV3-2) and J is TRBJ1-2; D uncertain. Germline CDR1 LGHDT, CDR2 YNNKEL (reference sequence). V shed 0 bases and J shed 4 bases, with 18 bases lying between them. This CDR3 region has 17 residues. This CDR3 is CASSQERRQPFTYGYTF. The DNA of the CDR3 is TGTGCCAGCAGCCAAGAAAGGAGGCAGCCGTTTACCTATGGCTACACCTTC.

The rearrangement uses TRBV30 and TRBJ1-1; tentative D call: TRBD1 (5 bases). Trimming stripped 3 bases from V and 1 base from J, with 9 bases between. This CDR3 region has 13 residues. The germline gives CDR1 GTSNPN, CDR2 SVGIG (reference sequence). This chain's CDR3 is CAWRLGGNTEAFF. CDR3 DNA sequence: TGTGCCTGGAGGCTGGGGGGGAACACTGAAGCTTTCTTT.